One and the same sample provided the 32 T cell receptor beta chains below, sequenced in a study of TIL therapy for anti-PD-1-resistant metastatic lung cancer. The libraries were made with immunoSEQ v3. The protocol was immunoSEQ multiplex PCR, while the TCRdb copy is restricted to in-frame clones and leaves out a portion. The sample lists about 60,000 clones; 69% were seen once. Time point specified: pre-treatment sample, taken before nivolumab and TIL therapy. Specimen: blood, collected at baseline. The receptors shown here come from a person aged 25 to 80 with non-small cell lung cancer.

The rearrangement links TRBV10-3 to TRBJ1-2; tentatively, D is TRBD1 (5 bases). Trimming removed 2 bases from V and 2 bases from J, with 18 bases in between. CDR3 length: 17 residues. Germline values: CDR1 ENHRY, CDR2 SYGVKD. The CDR3 DNA follows: TGTGCCATCAGTGAGGGGGCAGAGACAGCCCAAAACTATGGCTACACCTTC. Amino acids: CAISEGAETAQNYGYTF.

The rearrangement links TRBV30 to TRBJ1-2; the D gene is possibly TRBD1 (6 bases). The CDR3 has 12 residues. Germline V lookup: CDR1 GTSNPN, CDR2 SVGIG (reference sequence). The V end was cut by 5 bases, the J end by 9 bases, with 16 bases between. The CDR3, as DNA: TGTGCCTGGGAGCTAGGGGGGGGAAGCTACACCTTC. Amino acid sequence: CAWELGGGSYTF.

This rearrangement joins TRBV10-3 to TRBJ2-3; no firm D call. CDR3 length equals 13 residues. Trimming left V 5 bases short and J 4 bases short, with 10 bases between. Germline V gene data show CDR1 as ENHRY and CDR2 as SYGVKD. CDR3 loop: CAISSVSADTQYF. In DNA form, the CDR3 reads TGTGCCATCAGTTCAGTATCAGCAGATACGCAGTATTTT.

This clone was seen once. This rearrangement joins TRBV6-6 to TRBJ2-7, with 9 bases that match TRBD1. The CDR3 covers 13 residues. Trimming took 5 bases from V and 7 from J; bases not matched to a gene: 6. The germline V gene encodes CDR1 MNHNY and CDR2 SVGAGI (reference sequence). In nucleotides, the CDR3 is TGTGCCAGCAGTACGTGGACAGGGGATGAGCAGTACTTC. Its protein is CASSTWTGDEQYF.

The table lists this clone with a few counts. The chain joins TRBV10-2 to TRBJ1-2; D call uncertain. The CDR3 loop spans 13 amino acids. Germline CDR1 is WSHSY and CDR2 is SAAADI. V was pared by 8 bases and J by 3 bases, with 13 bases between. CDR3 residues: CASGAGRHYGYTF. The CDR3 nucleotides read TGCGCCAGCGGCGCGGGCCGTCACTATGGCTACACCTTC.

The chain has TRBV5-4 and TRBJ1-2; tentatively, D is TRBD1 (6 bases). The CDR3 has 15 residues. V was trimmed by 2 bases and J by 6 bases, leaving 17 bases between them. From germline, CDR1 is SGHNT and CDR2 YYREEE (reference sequence). The CDR3 spells CASSLEITGPDGYTF. CDR3 bases: TGTGCCAGCAGCTTAGAGATCACAGGGCCTGATGGCTACACCTTC.

This clone was seen more than once but under ten times. This chain connects TRBV6-5 to TRBJ1-1, with D unclear. The CDR3 runs 12 residues. The V gene's germline CDR1 is MNHEY and CDR2 SVGAGI. Trimming shortened V by 5 bases and J by 1 base, and 5 bases separated the two germline ends. DNA of the CDR3: TGTGCCAGCAGTCGGCCGAACACTGAAGCTTTCTTT. Translating gives CASSRPNTEAFF.

This chain joins TRBV5-4 and TRBJ2-7; 9 bases map to TRBD2. The CDR3 runs 14 residues. V gave up 5 bases and J gave up 7 bases; unmatched junction bases: 10. Looked up from germline, CDR1 is SGHNT and CDR2 is YYREEE (reference sequence). The CDR3 nucleotides read TGTGCCAGCAGACAAGCGGGGGGTTTTTCGGAGCAGTACTTC. Translation gives CASRQAGGFSEQYF.

The CDR3 sequence is CASSSGGETQYF. The CDR3 DNA is TGTGCCAGCAGCTCCGGGGGGGAGACCCAGTACTTC. V and J are TRBV7-2 and TRBJ2-5; 7 bases fit TRBD2. Trimming cost V 4 bases and J 5 bases; bases outside gene matches: 1. CDR3 size: 12 residues. Germline V gene sequence: CDR1 SGHTA, CDR2 FQGNSA.

The V gene is TRBV11-3, the J gene TRBJ2-5; either TRBD1 or TRBD2 may supply D (5 bases each). This CDR3 is 11 amino acids long. Germline loops: CDR1 SGHNT, CDR2 YENEEA. Trimming cost V 4 bases and J 13 bases, with 13 bases left between them. In DNA form, the CDR3 reads TGTGCCAGCAGCTCCCCGGGACCGTTGTACTTC. The encoded protein is CASSSPGPLYF.

This clone came up a few times. The genes are TRBV5-1 and TRBJ1-4, with TRBD1 as a possible D gene (5 bases). The V end lost 0 bases, the J end lost 8 bases, and 8 bases lay between the germline ends. Germline lookup yields CDR1 SGHRS and CDR2 YFSETQ. The CDR3 has 13 residues. The CDR3 loop is CASSLGREEKLFF. The CDR3 coding sequence is TGCGCCAGCAGCTTGGGCAGGGAGGAAAAACTGTTTTTT.

The V and J genes are TRBV2 and TRBJ2-1; D unresolved. Deletions cut 3 bases from V and 4 bases from J, with 13 bases between. Germline V gene lookup returns CDR1 SNHLY and CDR2 FYNNEI. The CDR3 loop spans 15 amino acids. CDR3 sequence: CASSEQGFFYNEQFF. The CDR3 nucleotides read TGTGCCAGCAGTGAGCAAGGCTTTTTTTACAATGAGCAGTTCTTC.

The V and J genes are TRBV4-1 and TRBJ1-3; unclear D gene. CDR1 is MGHRA and CDR2 is YSYEKL in the germline V gene. CDR3 size: 18 residues. The V end lost 6 bases, the J end lost 0 bases, and 21 bases lay between the germline ends. CDR3 sequence (DNA): TGCGCCAGCAGTCCTCGGGCCCAAGACCCCTTCTCTGGAAACACCATATATTTT. Encoded protein: CASSPRAQDPFSGNTIYF.

This chain connects TRBV5-6 to TRBJ2-5, with 8 bases lining up with TRBD1. Judging by the DNA end, TRBJ2-7 fits better; the J call may be wrong. The CDR3 length is 12 residues. CDR1 and CDR2 from the germline V gene are SGHDT and YYEEEE. In nucleotides, the CDR3 is TGTGCCAGCAGCCGACAGGGGCACGAGCAGTACTTC. Translation: CASSRQGHEQYF.

Worth noting for this clone: The junction differs from germline at one of its ends, possibly a read error. The rearrangement joins TRBV5-1 to TRBJ1-1; D is possibly TRBD1 (5 bases). The CDR3 spans 15 residues. CDR1 SGHRS and CDR2 YFSETQ come from the germline V gene. The CDR3 DNA follows: TGCGCCGGCAGCTTGGATGGACACTCGAGGACTGAAGCTTTCTTT. Its protein product is CAGSLDGHSRTEAFF.

The chain links TRBV19 to TRBJ2-1; 10 bases map to TRBD2. This CDR3 has 18 residues. The ends lost 4 bases at V and 7 bases at J; junction bases unmatched: 16. Germline assignment: CDR1 LNHDA and CDR2 SQIVND (reference sequence). Here the CDR3 reads CASSRALASGSSWNEQFF. As DNA, the CDR3 is TGTGCCAGTAGTAGAGCCCTGGCTAGCGGGAGCAGTTGGAATGAGCAGTTCTTC.

The chain is built from TRBV5-1 and TRBJ2-2, with 7 bases lining up with TRBD2. CDR1 and CDR2 from the germline V gene are SGHRS and YFSETQ. The CDR3 contains 16 residues. With V trimmed by 4 bases and J by 2 bases, 8 bases remained unmatched. For the CDR3, the DNA is TGCGCCAGCAGCACCGAGGGAGGGGCTAACACCGGGGAGCTGTTTTTT. It translates to CASSTEGGANTGELFF.

V usage is TRBV11-3 and J usage is TRBJ2-7, with D possibly being TRBD1 (7 bases). V lost 4 bases, J lost 3 bases, and 13 bases lay in between. The CDR3 is made up of 14 amino acids. Germline V lookup: CDR1 SGHNT, CDR2 YENEEA. The CDR3 sequence is CASSYAGGSYEQYF. For the CDR3, the DNA is TGTGCCAGCAGCTACGCAGGGGGGAGCTACGAGCAGTACTTC.

This sequence joins TRBV4-1 and TRBJ1-2; D uncertain. Deletions cut 4 bases from V and 1 base from J, with 10 bases between. The CDR3 has 14 residues. Germline V gene lookup returns CDR1 MGHRA and CDR2 YSYEKL. CDR3 protein: CASSPVGFNYGYTF. The CDR3 DNA sequence: TGCGCCAGCAGCCCCGTGGGGTTTAACTATGGCTACACCTTC.

The J gene is TRBJ1-6, the V gene TRBV23-1; D not resolved. TRBV23-1 has ORF status, its function being uncertain. CDR3 length: 18 amino acids. Deletions cut 0 bases from V and 10 bases from J, with 22 bases between. CDR3 sequence: CASSQSRCTLSTCSPLHF. The CDR3 nucleotides are TGCGCCAGCAGTCAATCAAGGTGTACTTTGTCTACGTGCTCACCCCTCCACTTT.

This clone was observed a handful of times. The rearrangement uses TRBV11-2 and TRBJ2-2, with 9 nucleotides matching TRBD2. V trimming: 5 bases; J trimming: 7 bases; junction bases outside the gene matches: 14. CDR1 is SGHAT, CDR2 FQNNGV, per germline. The CDR3 is made up of 17 amino acids. The CDR3 loop reads CASSTEPGLAHSGELFF. CDR3 bases: TGTGCCAGCAGCACCGAACCGGGACTAGCTCATAGCGGGGAGCTGTTTTTT.

This rearrangement joins TRBV4-2 to TRBJ2-1; tentative D call: TRBD2 (6 bases). CDR3 size: 14 residues. The V gene's germline CDR1 is LGHNA and CDR2 YNFKEQ. V lost 4 bases, J lost 0 bases, and 7 bases lay in between. The CDR3 protein is CASSLGGSYNEQFF. CDR3 DNA: TGTGCCAGCAGCCTGGGGGGCTCCTACAATGAGCAGTTCTTC.

V gene TRBV27 combines with J gene TRBJ1-2, with 11 bases that match TRBD1. The junction had 3 bases not matched to a gene; V was cut back by 5 bases and J by 7 bases. The CDR3 extends over 13 amino acids. Germline CDR1 is MNHEY and CDR2 is SMNVEV (reference sequence). The CDR3 reads CASSPGQGGGYTF. DNA for the CDR3: TGTGCCAGCAGTCCGGGACAGGGGGGTGGCTACACCTTC.

This rearrangement joins TRBV10-3 to TRBJ1-3; perhaps TRBD1 as D (5 bases). V was clipped by 3 bases and J by 0 bases, with 9 bases between them. This CDR3 has 15 amino acids. Germline loops: CDR1 ENHRY, CDR2 SYGVKD. CDR3 DNA sequence: TGTGCCATCAGTGAAAGACAGTTCTCTGGAAACACCATATATTTT. Translation: CAISERQFSGNTIYF.

This chain joins TRBV30 and TRBJ2-3; 7 nucleotides agree with TRBD1. The germline CDR1 and CDR2 sequences are GTSNPN and SVGIG (reference sequence). V lost 4 bases, J lost 5 bases, and 9 bases stayed unmatched. The CDR3 has 14 amino acids. This CDR3 is CAWNRGTPRDTQYF. DNA of the CDR3: TGTGCCTGGAACAGGGGAACCCCGCGAGATACGCAGTATTTT.

This chain uses TRBV30 with TRBJ1-2, with D hard to call. V was trimmed by 0 bases and J by 3 bases, leaving 5 bases between them. Germline assignment: CDR1 GTSNPN and CDR2 SVGIG (reference sequence). The CDR3 contains 12 residues. The CDR3 DNA follows: TGTGCCTGGAGTGTTGGGCACTATGGCTACACCTTC. Protein product: CAWSVGHYGYTF.

The chain recombines TRBV5-4 with TRBJ2-7; 9 nucleotides align to TRBD1. The CDR3 length is 15 residues. V gave up 0 bases and J gave up 6 bases; unmatched junction bases: 7. The germline gives CDR1 SGHNT, CDR2 YYREEE (reference sequence). For the CDR3, the DNA is TGTGCCAGCAGCTTGGCCCCGGGACAGGGAGGCGAGCAGTACTTC. Residues: CASSLAPGQGGEQYF.

This sequence joins TRBV4-1 and TRBJ2-5; 7 bases agree with TRBD1. The length of the CDR3 is 17 residues. V lost 2 bases to trimming and J lost 9 bases; unmatched junction nucleotides: 18. Germline loops: CDR1 MGHRA, CDR2 YSYEKL. The CDR3 DNA is TGCGCCAGCAGCCAACCTACAGGGACAGTGGTTCTGGGGGCCCAGTACTTC. It encodes CASSQPTGTVVLGAQYF.

This chain joins TRBV15 and TRBJ1-1, with D perhaps TRBD1 (6 bases). Germline CDR1 and CDR2: LNHNV and YYDKDF (reference sequence). The length of the CDR3 is 14 residues. Trimming took 1 base from V and 6 from J, leaving 12 bases between them. CDR3 in DNA: TGTGCCACCAGCAGAGCCCGGGACACTTCTGAAGCTTTCTTT. Translating gives CATSRARDTSEAFF.

The J gene is TRBJ2-5, the V gene TRBV28, with D tentatively TRBD1 or TRBD2 (5 bases each). Germline loops: CDR1 MDHEN, CDR2 SYDVKM. CDR3 size: 14 residues. Trimming shortened V by 4 bases and J by 1 base, and 10 bases separated the two germline ends. This CDR3 is CASSSGTAQETQYF. Here the CDR3 DNA reads TGTGCCAGCAGTTCGGGGACGGCCCAAGAGACCCAGTACTTC.

The chain recombines TRBV5-4 with TRBJ1-6, with a possible D match to TRBD1 (5 bases). CDR3 length equals 13 residues. The V and J ends lost 4 bases and 14 bases respectively, with 16 bases between them. The germline CDR1 and CDR2 sequences are SGHNT and YYREEE (reference sequence). CDR3 sequence: CASSPGQGAALHF. The CDR3 region has the DNA TGTGCCAGCAGCCCTGGCCAGGGTGCGGCCCTCCACTTT.

This clone has a handful of counts. J is TRBJ2-1 and V is TRBV28; no reliable D call. CDR1 is MDHEN, CDR2 SYDVKM, per germline. V was clipped by 5 bases and J by 12 bases, with 26 bases between them. CDR3 length equals 16 residues. This CDR3 reads CASSTLIYGFDIGQFF. CDR3 in DNA: TGTGCCAGCAGTACCCTCATTTATGGATTCGATATTGGGCAGTTCTTC.